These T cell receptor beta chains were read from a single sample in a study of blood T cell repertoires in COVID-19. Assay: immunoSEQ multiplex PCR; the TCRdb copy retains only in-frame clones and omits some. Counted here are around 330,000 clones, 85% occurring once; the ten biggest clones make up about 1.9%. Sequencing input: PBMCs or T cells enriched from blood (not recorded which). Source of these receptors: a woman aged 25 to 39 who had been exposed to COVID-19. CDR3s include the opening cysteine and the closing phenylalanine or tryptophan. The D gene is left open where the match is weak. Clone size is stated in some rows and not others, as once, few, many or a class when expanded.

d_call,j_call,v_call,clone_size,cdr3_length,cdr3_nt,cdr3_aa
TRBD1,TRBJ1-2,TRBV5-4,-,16,TGTGCCAGCAGCGTAAGGACAGGGGCGTTTAACTATGGCTACACCTTC,CASSVRTGAFNYGYTF
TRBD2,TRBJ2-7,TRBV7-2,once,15,TGTGCCAGCAGGGTGACTAGCGGGAGATCCTACGAGCAGTACTTC,CASRVTSGRSYEQYF
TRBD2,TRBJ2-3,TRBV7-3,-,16,TGTGCCAGCAGCTTAAATCCCGGGGGGTCCACAGATACGCAGTATTTT,CASSLNPGGSTDTQYF
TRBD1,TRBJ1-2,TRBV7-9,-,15,TGTGCCAGCAGCTCCTCAGGGGGCGTGATCTATGGCTACACCTTC,CASSSSGGVIYGYTF
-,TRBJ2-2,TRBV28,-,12,TGTGCCAGCAGTCTATACTACGGGGAGCTGTTTTTT,CASSLYYGELFF
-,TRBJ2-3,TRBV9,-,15,TGTGCCAGCAGCGTAGCCGGGAGTTTCACAGATACGCAGTATTTT,CASSVAGSFTDTQYF
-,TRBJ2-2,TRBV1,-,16,TGCACCAGCAGCCAGGTAGCGGGAGTTAGTACCGGGGAGCTGTTTTTT,CTSSQVAGVSTGELFF
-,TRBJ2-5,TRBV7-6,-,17,TGTGCCAGCAGCTTAGCCCCAGAACAGGGACATGGAGAGACCCAGTACTTC,CASSLAPEQGHGETQYF
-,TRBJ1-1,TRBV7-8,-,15,TGTGCCAGCAGCCCGGAGGAGGGAATGAACACTGAAGCTTTCTTT,CASSPEEGMNTEAFF
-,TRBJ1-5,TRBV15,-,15,TGTGCCACCAGCAGAGGTCCAGAAAGCAATCAGCCCCAGCATTTT,CATSRGPESNQPQHF
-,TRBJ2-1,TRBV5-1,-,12,TGCGCCAGCAGCTTACTGGTCAATGAGCAGTTCTTC,CASSLLVNEQFF
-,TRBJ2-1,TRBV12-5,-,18,TGTGCTAGTGGTTTGGTAAAGCAGGGATGGAATATAAACAATGAGCAGTTCTTC,CASGLVKQGWNINNEQFF
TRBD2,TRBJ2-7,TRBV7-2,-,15,TGTGCCAGCAGCGTACTAGCGGGTTCGGGCTACGAGCAGTACTTC,CASSVLAGSGYEQYF
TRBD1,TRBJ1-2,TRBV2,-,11,TGCCAAATCGGACAGGGCGGTGGCTACACCTTC,CQIGQGGGYTF
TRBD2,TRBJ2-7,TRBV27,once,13,TGTGCCAGCAGTTTCGGGCGGGGGTGGGAGCAGTACTTC,CASSFGRGWEQYF
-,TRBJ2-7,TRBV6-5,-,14,TGTGCCAGCAGTACAACAGGGCCCCTCTACGAGCAGTACTTC,CASSTTGPLYEQYF